These T cell receptor beta chains were read from a single sample in a study of graft-versus-host responses after intestinal transplantation. No antigen is known for these receptors. Assay used: immunoSEQ multiplex PCR; TCRdb lists only in-frame clones, some missing. The table has some 110,000 clones, about 90% seen once; the top ten hold around 0.96%. Sequenced here: unstimulated CD4+ T cells sorted from spleen or lymph node cells, sampled before intestinal transplant. The receptors derive from a human donor who received an intestinal transplant. Both conserved end residues are part of each CDR3. Each record gives: J gene, D gene, clone size, V gene, CDR3 DNA, CDR3 protein. The D gene is left open where the match is weak. Clone size is stated in some rows and not others, as once, few, many or a class when expanded.

j_gene: TRBJ1-1
d_gene: .
abundance: once
v_gene: TRBV9
CDR3nt: TGTGCCAGCAGCGCAGCCGGACAGCGGGACAAAGCTTTCTTT
CDR3aa: CASSAAGQRDKAFF

j_gene: TRBJ1-2
d_gene: TRBD1
abundance: .
v_gene: TRBV4-1
CDR3nt: TGCGCCAGCAGCCAAGGACACGGGACAGGCGCATCTAGGACTAACTATGGCTACACCTTC
CDR3aa: CASSQGHGTGASRTNYGYTF

j_gene: TRBJ2-1
d_gene: .
abundance: .
v_gene: TRBV7-3
CDR3nt: TGTGCCAGCAGCCCCATTTCGAGCTCCTACAATGAGCAGTTCTTC
CDR3aa: CASSPISSSYNEQFF

j_gene: TRBJ1-2
d_gene: TRBD1
abundance: .
v_gene: TRBV6-6
CDR3nt: TGTGCCAGCAGTACCCCAAACAGGGGGCATGGCTACACCTTC
CDR3aa: CASSTPNRGHGYTF

j_gene: TRBJ2-7
d_gene: .
abundance: .
v_gene: TRBV7-6
CDR3nt: TGTGCCAGCAGCTTAGGGGGGCGAGCACTCTCCTACGAGCAGTACTTC
CDR3aa: CASSLGGRALSYEQYF

j_gene: TRBJ2-7
d_gene: .
abundance: .
v_gene: TRBV20-1
CDR3nt: TGCAGTGCTTCAGGGGTTTACGAGCAGTACTTC
CDR3aa: CSASGVYEQYF

j_gene: TRBJ1-2
d_gene: TRBD1
abundance: .
v_gene: TRBV6-1
CDR3nt: TGTGCCACCCTAGAGGGGGCGGCTGGCTACACCTTC
CDR3aa: CATLEGAAGYTF

j_gene: TRBJ1-1
d_gene: .
abundance: .
v_gene: TRBV5-6
CDR3nt: TGTGCCAGCAGCATCCTACAGGGGAACACTGAAGCTTTCTTT
CDR3aa: CASSILQGNTEAFF

j_gene: TRBJ1-2
d_gene: TRBD1
abundance: once
v_gene: TRBV13
CDR3nt: TGTGCCAGCAGCTTCGCCAGGGGGCTCAGCTACACCTTC
CDR3aa: CASSFARGLSYTF

j_gene: TRBJ1-6
d_gene: .
abundance: .
v_gene: TRBV5-6
CDR3nt: TGTGCCAGCAGCTTCAGGGAGGCCTATAATTCACCCCTCCACTTT
CDR3aa: CASSFREAYNSPLHF

j_gene: TRBJ1-5
d_gene: TRBD1
abundance: once
v_gene: TRBV6-5
CDR3nt: TGTGCCAGCAATCTATACAGGGGGAGAAGTCAGCCCCAGCATTTT
CDR3aa: CASNLYRGRSQPQHF

j_gene: TRBJ1-2
d_gene: TRBD1
abundance: few
v_gene: TRBV6-1
CDR3nt: TGTGCCAGCAGTCCGCGACAGGGGGCGAACTATGGCTACACCTTC
CDR3aa: CASSPRQGANYGYTF

j_gene: TRBJ2-7
d_gene: TRBD2
abundance: .
v_gene: TRBV7-9
CDR3nt: TGTGCCAGCAGCTTAGGAGGCGGGAGTGGGTCCTACGAGCAGTACTTC
CDR3aa: CASSLGGGSGSYEQYF

j_gene: TRBJ2-1
d_gene: .
abundance: once
v_gene: TRBV10-2
CDR3nt: TGCGCCAGCAGTGTGATAGCGGCCGCCTACAATGAGCAGTTCTTC
CDR3aa: CASSVIAAAYNEQFF

j_gene: TRBJ2-5
d_gene: .
abundance: .
v_gene: TRBV5-1
CDR3nt: TGCGCCAGCACCCGGTCAGGGGTAGGGCCACAAGAGACCCAGTACTTC
CDR3aa: CASTRSGVGPQETQYF

j_gene: TRBJ2-1
d_gene: TRBD2
abundance: .
v_gene: TRBV5-1
CDR3nt: TGCGCCAGCACCCCCGTTGGGACTAGCGGGGGGCCGACCTACAATGAGCAGTTCTTC
CDR3aa: CASTPVGTSGGPTYNEQFF

j_gene: TRBJ2-1
d_gene: .
abundance: .
v_gene: TRBV11-2
CDR3nt: TGTGCCAGCAGCTTAGCGGTCGGAGGAGGGTACAATGAGCAGTTCTTC
CDR3aa: CASSLAVGGGYNEQFF

j_gene: TRBJ2-2
d_gene: TRBD2
abundance: once
v_gene: TRBV7-9
CDR3nt: TGTGCCAGCAGCTCGCTAGGAGCGGGGGCCCACACCGGGGAGCTGTTTTTT
CDR3aa: CASSSLGAGAHTGELFF

j_gene: TRBJ2-1
d_gene: .
abundance: .
v_gene: TRBV6-1
CDR3nt: TGTGCCACTAACGACAGGTACAATGAGCAGTTCTTC
CDR3aa: CATNDRYNEQFF

j_gene: TRBJ1-6
d_gene: TRBD1
abundance: .
v_gene: TRBV6-6
CDR3nt: TGTGCCAGCAGTAGGGACAGCTATAATTCACCCCTCCACTTT
CDR3aa: CASSRDSYNSPLHF

j_gene: TRBJ1-4
d_gene: .
abundance: .
v_gene: TRBV6-5
CDR3nt: TGTGCCAGCAGCCCCGAAGGAGGCCTGAATGAAAAACTGTTTTTT
CDR3aa: CASSPEGGLNEKLFF

j_gene: TRBJ2-7
d_gene: .
abundance: .
v_gene: TRBV5-1
CDR3nt: TGCGCCAGCAGCCCGGCGGGCAGAGGCTACGAGCAGTACTTC
CDR3aa: CASSPAGRGYEQYF

j_gene: TRBJ2-5
d_gene: TRBD2
abundance: .
v_gene: TRBV28
CDR3nt: TGTGCCAGCAGCGGGACTAGCGGAGAGACCCAGTACTTC
CDR3aa: CASSGTSGETQYF

j_gene: TRBJ2-6
d_gene: .
abundance: .
v_gene: TRBV5-6
CDR3nt: TGTGCCAGCAGCTTGGCCAGGGTCGCCGGGGCCAACGTCCTGACTTTC
CDR3aa: CASSLARVAGANVLTF

j_gene: TRBJ1-1
d_gene: TRBD1
abundance: .
v_gene: TRBV19
CDR3nt: TGTGCCAGTAGTAGGTGGGACAGGGGTACTGAAGCTTTCTTT
CDR3aa: CASSRWDRGTEAFF

j_gene: TRBJ2-3
d_gene: TRBD2
abundance: .
v_gene: TRBV19
CDR3nt: TGTGCCAGTAGTATCCCGACTAGCGATCAACAGTATTTT
CDR3aa: CASSIPTSDQQYF

j_gene: TRBJ1-2
d_gene: TRBD1
abundance: .
v_gene: TRBV11-2
CDR3nt: TGTGCCAGCAGCTTTCATAGGGTCCAGGGGGTCGGCGTGGGCTACACCTTC
CDR3aa: CASSFHRVQGVGVGYTF

j_gene: TRBJ2-7
d_gene: TRBD2
abundance: once
v_gene: TRBV29-1
CDR3nt: TGCAGCGTTGGGACGGGGGGCTACGAGCAGTACTTC
CDR3aa: CSVGTGGYEQYF

j_gene: TRBJ1-6
d_gene: .
abundance: .
v_gene: TRBV7-9
CDR3nt: TGTGCCAGCAGCTTATCGACCTGGCGAGGGGCAGATTCACCCCTCCACTTT
CDR3aa: CASSLSTWRGADSPLHF

j_gene: TRBJ2-2
d_gene: TRBD2
abundance: .
v_gene: TRBV5-1
CDR3nt: TGCGCCAGCATGCTAGCGGGAGGTGGGACCGGGGAGCTGTTTTTT
CDR3aa: CASMLAGGGTGELFF

j_gene: TRBJ1-5
d_gene: TRBD1
abundance: .
v_gene: TRBV7-2
CDR3nt: TGTGCCAGCAGCTACACAGGGGGAGGGCAGCCCCAGCATTTT
CDR3aa: CASSYTGGGQPQHF

j_gene: TRBJ1-6
d_gene: .
abundance: .
v_gene: TRBV27
CDR3nt: TGTGCCAGCAGTTTTTATCGCGGGGGATCAAATTCACCCCTCCACTTT
CDR3aa: CASSFYRGGSNSPLHF

j_gene: TRBJ1-1
d_gene: TRBD1
abundance: .
v_gene: TRBV2
CDR3nt: TGTGCCAGCAGACCTGGACAGGGTAGGGCTGAAGCTTTCTTT
CDR3aa: CASRPGQGRAEAFF

j_gene: TRBJ2-1
d_gene: .
abundance: .
v_gene: TRBV9
CDR3nt: TGTGCCAGCAGTGCGAGGGAAGGGTTGCGGTTCTTC
CDR3aa: CASSAREGLRFF

j_gene: TRBJ2-7
d_gene: TRBD1
abundance: .
v_gene: TRBV2
CDR3nt: TGTGCCAGCAGGTCCAGGGGGCCCTACGAGCAGTACTTC
CDR3aa: CASRSRGPYEQYF